Following are 11 T cell receptor beta chains from one sample sequenced in a study of blood T cell repertoires in COVID-19. The table came from immunoSEQ multiplex PCR; TCRdb's copy has only in-frame clones and leaves some out. The repertoire holds roughly 87,000 clones, with roughly 76% as singletons. Sequenced input: peripheral blood. The receptor set was obtained from a woman aged 45-60 years with acute or convalescent COVID-19.

The CDR3 here is CASSKPEHRELSSYEQYF. The CDR3 nucleotides are TGTGCCAGCAGCAAACCCGAGCACAGGGAATTAAGCTCCTACGAGCAGTACTTC. The chain joins TRBV21-1 to TRBJ2-7; no DNA check was done on the table's D call, TRBD1. TRBV21-1 represents a pseudogene. The CDR3 length is 18 residues.

The genes are TRBV4-3 and TRBJ2-7; D might be TRBD1 (5 bases). The germline V gene encodes CDR1 LGHNA and CDR2 YSLEER. The CDR3 is made up of 15 amino acids. V lost 1 base and J lost 6, with 16 bases in between. CDR3 nucleotides: TGCGCCAGCAGCCAAGGGTCAGGGTCTCGAGGCGAGCAGTACTTC. Its protein is CASSQGSGSRGEQYF.

This CDR3 reads CASKIGQGGGETQYF. For the CDR3, the DNA is TGTGCCAGCAAAATCGGACAGGGGGGGGGAGAGACCCAGTACTTC. The chain combines TRBV6-6 with TRBJ2-5; 10 nucleotides match TRBD1. CDR1 is MNHNY and CDR2 is SVGAGI in the germline V gene (reference sequence). The CDR3 has 15 amino acids. Trimming removed 7 bases from V and 4 bases from J; junction bases left unmatched: 9.

This clone has just one count. This chain joins TRBV5-1 and TRBJ2-5; TRBD1 matches 9 bases. V shed 4 bases, J shed 5 bases, and the junction held 9 bases outside the gene matches. This CDR3 has 15 amino acids. Germline V gene data show CDR1 as SGHRS and CDR2 as YFSETQ. CDR3 protein: CASSEPGQGRETQYF. Here the CDR3 DNA reads TGCGCCAGCAGCGAACCGGGACAGGGACGCGAGACCCAGTACTTC.

The chain links TRBV9 to TRBJ1-3, with 10 bases identical to TRBD1. V was clipped by 1 base and J by 0 bases; unmatched bases: 7. Germline CDR1 reads SGDLS; CDR2 reads YYNGEE. The CDR3 runs to 18 residues. In nucleotides, the CDR3 is TGTGCCAGCAGCGTACTACCGGGACAGGGGCCCTCTGGAAACACCATATATTTT. Amino acid sequence: CASSVLPGQGPSGNTIYF.

This rearrangement joins TRBV28 to TRBJ1-4; tentatively, D is TRBD1 (6 bases). From germline, CDR1 is MDHEN and CDR2 SYDVKM. The CDR3 extends over 15 amino acids. CDR3 region: CAGGPPGRLNEKLFF. In DNA form, the CDR3 reads TGTGCTGGGGGCCCCCCGGGACGGCTTAATGAAAAACTGTTTTTT.

This clone was recorded a few times. CDR3: CATSREYRTGWDEKLFF. CDR3 DNA: TGTGCCACCAGCAGAGAGTACAGGACAGGCTGGGATGAAAAACTGTTTTTT. This chain connects TRBV15 to TRBJ1-4; 7 bases agree with TRBD1. The V gene end was trimmed by 0 bases and the J gene end by 6 bases; junction bases not matched to a gene: 10. This CDR3 has 17 residues. Germline V gives CDR1 LNHNV, CDR2 YYDKDF (reference sequence).

This clone has a handful of counts. The CDR3 is CASSFSAGGQPQHF. The CDR3 nucleotides are TGTGCCAGCAGTTTTTCGGCAGGGGGTCAGCCCCAGCATTTT. The chain combines TRBV28 with TRBJ1-5, with 7 bases matching TRBD1. This CDR3 spans 14 amino acids. CDR1 is MDHEN, CDR2 SYDVKM, per germline. The trim removed 3 bases at V and 6 bases at J, leaving 5 bases unmatched.

The rearrangement joins TRBV5-6 to TRBJ2-1; TRBD1 agrees at 7 bases. J was trimmed by 6 bases and V by 6 bases; bases with no gene match: 6. There are 13 residues in the CDR3. Germline V gene data show CDR1 as SGHDT and CDR2 as YYEEEE. The chain's CDR3 is CASNTGTVNEQFF. CDR3 bases: TGTGCCAGCAACACCGGGACAGTCAATGAGCAGTTCTTC. Looking up the rest from reference TRBV5-6 and TRBJ2-1 gives the full variable domain: DAGVTQSPTHLIKTRGQQVTLRCSPKSGHDTVSWYQQALGQGPQFIFQYYEEEERQRGNFPDRFSGHQFPNYSSELNVNALLLGDSALYLCASNTGTVNEQFFGPGTRLTVL.

The genes are TRBV28 and TRBJ1-6; D is uncertain. This CDR3 is 14 amino acids long. The V gene's germline CDR1 is MDHEN and CDR2 SYDVKM. V was clipped by 1 base and J by 13 bases, with 14 bases between them. The CDR3 coding sequence is TGTGCCAGCAGTTTATTCGGCACGGAGCTGCCCCTCCACTTT. This sequence encodes CASSLFGTELPLHF. Full variable domain (remainder filled in from reference TRBV28 and TRBJ1-6): DVKVTQSSRYLVKRTGEKVFLECVQDMDHENMFWYRQDPGLGLRLIYFSYDVKMKEKGDIPEGYSVSREKKERFSLILESASTNQTSMYLCASSLFGTELPLHFGNGTRLTVT.

This chain uses TRBV27 with TRBJ2-1; 11 nucleotides align to TRBD2. CDR3 length equals 16 residues. Germline V gene sequence: CDR1 MNHEY, CDR2 SMNVEV (reference sequence). V trimming: 5 bases; J trimming: 5 bases; junction bases outside the gene matches: 8. CDR3 region: CASSLTSGGANNEQFF. Written as DNA, the CDR3 is TGTGCCAGCAGTCTTACTAGCGGGGGAGCCAACAATGAGCAGTTCTTC.